This T cell receptor beta chain stems from a study of T-cell reconstitution after alpha-beta-depleted transplantation in children. Trimming cost V 2 bases and J 3 bases; bases outside gene matches: 4. The V gene's germline CDR1 is LNHDA and CDR2 SQIVND (reference sequence). The CDR3 extends over 14 amino acids. In its sample, this clonotype was seen many times. Preparation of the TCRbeta library was carried out with unique molecular identifiers. TCRdb processed the PCR reads anew with MiXCR; each CDR3 protein has one entry. This sample has 100,000 to 120,000 distinct CDR3 sequences, with around a tenth found just once.

V and J are TRBV19 and TRBJ2-7, with 7 bases identical to TRBD1. The origin of this receptor is a human donor who donated a stem cell graft to a child with acute lymphoblastic leukemia. This specimen was PBMCs from the stem cell graft donor, taken from the stem cell graft. The CDR3 DNA reads as TGTGCCAGTAGTATAACAGGGGTCAGCTACGAGCAGTACTTC. Residues: CASSITGVSYEQYF.